This TCR beta chain emerged from a study of blood T cell repertoires in COVID-19. Study-wide background: Material from acute and convalescent COVID-19 was sourced from the United States, Italy and Spain.

With 5 bases removed from V and 6 bases from J, the gap between germline ends came to 14 bases. CDR1 and CDR2 from the germline V gene are SGHTA and FQGNSA. The CDR3 consists of 13 residues. The protocol was immunoSEQ multiplex PCR, while the TCRdb copy is restricted to in-frame clones and leaves out a portion. This sample has about 130,000 clones; over 75% occur once, and the top ten carry about 18%. Sequencing was done on a sample of peripheral blood. The chain combines TRBV7-2 with TRBJ2-7; the D gene is possibly TRBD1 (6 bases). This TCR was sampled from a man aged 30 to 39 with COVID-19, enrolled during active disease. CDR3 amino acids: CASSPLLRGEQYF. The DNA of the CDR3 is TGTGCCAGCAGCCCCCTCCTCAGGGGCGAGCAGTACTTC.